One sample yielded the 18 T cell receptor beta chains listed below, sequenced in a study of T cells in tuberculosis (dated by TCRdb to the late 2010s). Libraries were made using the immunoSEQ multiplex PCR assay. Not all clones reach the TCRdb copy of this immuneACCESS table, which keeps in-frame sequences only. Checked studies attribute under half of the gap to unresolved V genes and leave the rest unexplained. This sample comprises more than 30,000 clones, approximately 94% of them detected only once. The top ten clones comprise 8% of the sample. Sequencing was carried out using PBMCs. These receptors all stem from a donor between 5 and 29 years old with latent tuberculosis or without tuberculosis infection.

The V and J genes are TRBV4-2 and TRBJ1-1, with 7 bases lining up with TRBD1. The CDR3 has 14 amino acids. Losses at the gene ends were 4 bases for V and 1 base for J; bases not matched to a gene: 3. Looked up from germline, CDR1 is LGHNA and CDR2 is YNFKEQ. CDR3 nucleotide sequence: TGTGCCAGCAGCCCAAGGACAGGGAACACTGAAGCTTTCTTT. Translated: CASSPRTGNTEAFF.

V is TRBV7-9 and J is TRBJ2-3; the D gene is possibly TRBD2 (6 bases). The CDR3 consists of 18 residues. V gave up 5 bases and J gave up 2 bases, with 23 bases separating them. Germline lookup yields CDR1 SEHNR and CDR2 FQNEAQ (reference sequence). In nucleotides, the CDR3 is TGTGCCAGCAGCCGAGGCGAAGTTACAGCGGGTCCCACAGATACGCAGTATTTT. It encodes CASSRGEVTAGPTDTQYF.

The gene calls are TRBV7-8 and TRBJ2-2; D is perhaps TRBD1 (6 bases). The CDR3 loop spans 14 amino acids. V lost 1 base, J lost 7 bases, and 10 bases lay in between. Germline V gene data show CDR1 as SGHVS and CDR2 as FQNEAQ. The CDR3 DNA is TGTGCCAGCAGCTTAGTAAGGGGGAACGGGGAGCTGTTTTTT. It encodes CASSLVRGNGELFF.

The rearrangement joins TRBV7-6 to TRBJ2-1; D remains ambiguous. This CDR3 spans 13 amino acids. Germline CDR1 SGHVS, CDR2 FNYEAQ. Trimming took 2 bases from V and 10 from J, leaving 12 bases between them. This chain's CDR3 is CASSLLFSGEQFF. For the CDR3, the DNA is TGTGCCAGCAGCTTACTTTTTTCAGGAGAGCAGTTCTTC.

The chain couples TRBV27 to TRBJ2-3, with 8 bases matching TRBD2. Germline-derived CDR1 and CDR2 are MNHEY and SMNVEV (reference sequence). The V segment lost 5 bases and the J segment 3 bases; nucleotides outside the gene matches: 7. This CDR3 is built from 15 residues. The DNA of the CDR3 is TGTGCCAGCAGTCCCCGGACTAGCAAAACAGATACGCAGTATTTT. This gives the protein CASSPRTSKTDTQYF.

This chain connects TRBV5-1 to TRBJ1-2, with a tentative D call TRBD1 (6 bases). CDR1 is SGHRS, CDR2 YFSETQ, per germline. Trimming pared 4 bases from V and 4 bases from J, leaving 14 bases between. The CDR3 sequence is 14 residues long. The CDR3 loop reads CASSPGQDPYGYTF. The DNA of the CDR3 is TGCGCCAGCAGCCCGGGACAAGACCCCTATGGCTACACCTTC.

This chain links TRBV9 with TRBJ2-7; TRBD1 might be the D (6 bases). There are 18 residues in the CDR3. V lost 3 bases, J lost 5 bases, and 27 bases lay in between. The germline CDR1 and CDR2 sequences are SGDLS and YYNGEE. CDR3 region: CASSATGTPPRVVNEQYF. In DNA, the CDR3 is TGTGCCAGCAGCGCAACCGGGACACCTCCTCGTGTGGTAAACGAGCAGTACTTC. The entire variable domain, with the rest obtained from reference TRBV9 and TRBJ2-7, is as follows: DSGVTQTPKHLITATGQRVTLRCSPRSGDLSVYWYQQSLDQGLQFLIQYYNGEERAKGNILERFSAQQFPDLHSELNLSSLELGDSALYFCASSATGTPPRVVNEQYFGPGTRLTVT.

CDR3 in amino acids: CSVIEANGYTF. CDR3 nucleotides: TGCAGCGTTATAGAGGCGAATGGCTACACCTTC. The rearrangement joins TRBV29-1 to TRBJ1-2, with D unresolved. CDR3 length equals 11 residues. Trimming left V 5 bases short and J 6 bases short, with 10 bases between. The germline gives CDR1 SQVTM, CDR2 ANQGSEA. Together with reference TRBV29-1 and TRBJ1-2, the CDR3 gives the full variable domain: SAVISQKPSRDICQRGTSLTIQCQVDSQVTMMFWYRQQPGQSLTLIATANQGSEATYESGFVIDKFPISRPNLTFSTLTVSNMSPEDSSIYLCSVIEANGYTFGSGTRLTVV.

This clone showed up just a few times. V is TRBV5-1 and J is TRBJ1-4; a weak D match, TRBD1 (5 bases). Germline lookup yields CDR1 SGHRS and CDR2 YFSETQ. This CDR3 has 13 residues. V lost 4 bases and J 7 bases, leaving 11 bases between the germline ends. The CDR3 region is CASSVLGGEKLFF. The CDR3, as DNA: TGCGCCAGCAGCGTACTGGGGGGTGAAAAACTGTTTTTT.

The CDR3 coding sequence is TGTGCCAGTAGTAAAGGGACTAGCGGCTACAATGAGCAGTTCTTC. The encoded protein is CASSKGTSGYNEQFF. The gene calls are TRBV19 and TRBJ2-1; 11 bases are a match to TRBD2. From germline, CDR1 is LNHDA and CDR2 SQIVND (reference sequence). The CDR3 contains 15 residues. The ends lost 4 bases at V and 3 bases at J; junction bases unmatched: 2.

V is TRBV5-1 and J is TRBJ2-7; D is possibly TRBD2 (5 bases). The V end was cut by 4 bases, the J end by 5 bases, with 13 bases between. CDR3 length: 13 amino acids. Germline CDR1 is SGHRS and CDR2 is YFSETQ. CDR3 nucleotides: TGCGCCAGCAGCCTTATTGGGCGGGACGAGCAGTACTTC. Its protein product is CASSLIGRDEQYF.

The J gene is TRBJ2-7, the V gene TRBV9, with D possibly being TRBD2 (5 bases). The V gene lost 5 bases and the J gene lost 3 bases, with 12 bases spanning the gap. Per germline, CDR1 SGDLS and CDR2 YYNGEE. This CDR3 has 13 residues. The CDR3 region has the DNA TGTGCCAGCAGTGCAGGACTCCTCTACGAGCAGTACTTC. Translating it yields CASSAGLLYEQYF.

The V and J genes are TRBV20-1 and TRBJ2-1; D remains unclear. The CDR3 is 10 residues long. V was shortened by 3 bases and J by 9 bases, with 6 bases between the two germline ends. Germline V CDR1 and CDR2: DFQATT, SNEGSKA (reference sequence). CDR3 region: CSASFREQFF. The DNA for the CDR3 is TGCAGTGCTAGTTTTCGTGAGCAGTTCTTC.

In DNA, the CDR3 is TGTGCCTGGAGAGCCGGGACAGGGTTATACGAGCAGTACTTC. Residues: CAWRAGTGLYEQYF. The chain combines TRBV30 with TRBJ2-7; 9 nucleotides agree with TRBD1. After removal of 3 bases from V and 4 bases from J, the junction contained 7 bases not matched to a gene. CDR1 and CDR2 (germline): GTSNPN, SVGIG (reference sequence). The CDR3 covers 14 residues.

The chain recombines TRBV6-1 with TRBJ2-1, with D unresolved. The V and J ends lost 6 bases and 7 bases respectively, with 7 bases between them. In germline, CDR1 is MNHNS, CDR2 SASEGT. This CDR3 is built from 11 residues. The CDR3 sequence is CASRYYNEQFF. The CDR3 DNA is TGTGCCAGCAGGTACTATAATGAGCAGTTCTTC.

V usage is TRBV7-2 and J usage is TRBJ2-3, with D tentatively TRBD2 (6 bases). The V and J ends lost 1 base and 2 bases respectively, with 7 bases between them. The CDR3 contains 14 residues. Per the germline V gene, CDR1 is SGHTA and CDR2 is FQGNSA. The DNA of the CDR3 is TGTGCCAGCAGCTTAGTAGCGGACACAGATACGCAGTATTTT. Translation gives CASSLVADTDTQYF.

The CDR3 sequence is CASSSSYAAEQFF. The DNA for the CDR3 is TGTGCCAGCAGCTCATCTTATGCGGCTGAGCAGTTCTTC. The chain joins TRBV7-9 to TRBJ2-1; D is undetermined. The germline CDR1 and CDR2 sequences are SEHNR and FQNEAQ (reference sequence). This CDR3 has 13 amino acids. With 4 bases removed from V and 9 bases from J, the gap between germline ends came to 13 bases. The full variable domain, in which reference TRBV7-9 and TRBJ2-1 provide the parts outside the CDR3, is DTGVSQNPRHKITKRGQNVTFRCDPISEHNRLYWYRQTLGQGPEFLTYFQNEAQLEKSRLLSDRFSAERPKGSFSTLEIQRTEQGDSAMYLCASSSSYAAEQFFGPGTRLTVL.

This chain connects TRBV9 to TRBJ2-2; the D gene is possibly TRBD2 (5 bases). The ends were cut back, 1 base at V and 1 base at J, with 11 bases in the middle. Looked up from germline, CDR1 is SGDLS and CDR2 is YYNGEE. The CDR3 totals 16 residues. Here the CDR3 reads CASSVQREGNTGELFF. CDR3 sequence (DNA): TGTGCCAGCAGCGTACAGAGGGAAGGGAACACCGGGGAGCTGTTTTTT.